This T cell receptor (beta chain) was retrieved from a study of shared clonotypes between healthy human individuals. Study-wide background: Donor composition was two women and three men, aged 18 to 49.

The CDR3 is made up of 14 amino acids. CDR1 and CDR2 from the germline V gene are SGHNT and YENEEA. V lost 1 base and J lost 10, with 14 bases in between. Here immunoSEQ multiplex PCR was the method, and the copy in TCRdb shows in-frame clones only, minus some. The data hold around 990,000 clones, with approximately 80% observed a single time. This chain links TRBV11-3 with TRBJ2-1; maybe TRBD2 (5 bases). Sequencing was performed on memory CD4+ T cells from PBMCs. As to subset: CD45RA-negative fraction. The receptor's source is a man aged 18 to 29 in good health. Some clones in this sample may be carry-over from other donors' samples. CDR3 loop: CASSLGRSSDEQFF. Here the CDR3 DNA reads TGTGCCAGCAGCTTAGGGAGGAGTAGTGACGAGCAGTTCTTC.